Listed below are T cell receptor beta chains from one sample, sequenced in a study of a mutant IDH1 vaccine in newly diagnosed glioma. Method: immunoSEQ multiplex PCR; TCRdb's copy keeps in-frame clones and lacks some. Among 73,000 or so clones listed, 84% were seen once. No antigens are known for them. Sequencing used PBMCs, obtained from a glioma patient whose treatment included an IDH1 peptide vaccine. The source is a man aged 18 to 29 with glioma. Both conserved end residues are part of each CDR3. The order of the fields is V gene, J gene, clone size, CDR3 protein. Rows give clone size only sometimes, using once, few, many, or a class for an expanded clone.

V: TRBV12-2
J: TRBJ2-7
size: NA
CDR3: CASRLQGGEQYF

V: TRBV10-1
J: TRBJ2-1
size: NA
CDR3: CASSSPEAPTYNEQFF

V: TRBV7-8
J: TRBJ1-2
size: NA
CDR3: CASSSNTGGYSYGYTF

V: TRBV11-2
J: TRBJ2-1
size: NA
CDR3: CASSFRRAYYNEQFF

V: TRBV4-3
J: TRBJ1-6
size: NA
CDR3: CASSLKRTGDSPLHF

V: TRBV29-1
J: TRBJ1-2
size: NA
CDR3: CSVEAAGGVYGYTF

V: TRBV6-5
J: TRBJ1-5
size: NA
CDR3: CASRPSGGRGQPQHF

V: TRBV7-3
J: TRBJ1-1
size: NA
CDR3: CASSLQGMNTEAFF

V: TRBV5-8
J: TRBJ2-3
size: NA
CDR3: CASSPGGGTDTQYF

V: TRBV6-6
J: TRBJ1-1
size: NA
CDR3: CASSYPDGYTEAFF

V: TRBV30
J: TRBJ2-7
size: NA
CDR3: CAWGAGGVSYEQYF

V: TRBV19
J: TRBJ2-5
size: NA
CDR3: CASSRTSQETQYF

V: TRBV6-4
J: TRBJ2-7
size: NA
CDR3: CASSSPGLAPESYEQYF

V: TRBV28
J: TRBJ1-5
size: NA
CDR3: CASREGGLYQPQHF

V: TRBV6-5
J: TRBJ2-1
size: NA
CDR3: CATWQGIGEQFF

V: TRBV6-5
J: TRBJ2-7
size: NA
CDR3: CASSYSDRVGYEQYF

V: TRBV2
J: TRBJ1-2
size: once
CDR3: CASSEDRGLGYTF

V: TRBV19
J: TRBJ1-1
size: NA
CDR3: CASSIGSGQGPIF

V: TRBV5-5
J: TRBJ1-2
size: NA
CDR3: CASSLRAGQLGGYTF

V: TRBV18
J: TRBJ1-1
size: NA
CDR3: CASSPGPGEAFF

V: TRBV10-3
J: TRBJ1-1
size: NA
CDR3: CAIRVGTEAFF

V: TRBV19
J: TRBJ2-1
size: NA
CDR3: CASRLGLAGGRNEQFF

V: TRBV29-1
J: TRBJ1-2
size: NA
CDR3: CSVEQGPNYGYTF

V: TRBV6-1
J: TRBJ2-7
size: NA
CDR3: CASSELGEQVNF

V: TRBV19
J: TRBJ2-7
size: NA
CDR3: CASSIALLLAGGTYEQYF

V: TRBV5-5
J: TRBJ2-5
size: NA
CDR3: CASSLGAGRQETQYF

V: TRBV7-9
J: TRBJ1-2
size: NA
CDR3: CASSLGFGGSGYTF

V: TRBV5-4
J: TRBJ2-7
size: NA
CDR3: CASSPRGKTYEQYF

V: TRBV7-9
J: TRBJ2-6
size: NA
CDR3: CASSRDSGANVLTF

V: TRBV9
J: TRBJ2-3
size: once
CDR3: CASSLAGGHSDTQYF

V: TRBV10-1
J: TRBJ1-1
size: NA
CDR3: CASSTGEGGTEAFF

V: TRBV13
J: TRBJ2-7
size: NA
CDR3: CASSLLQPGDYEQYF

V: TRBV4-1
J: TRBJ1-6
size: NA
CDR3: CASSRGDSPLHF

V: TRBV4-1
J: TRBJ2-3
size: NA
CDR3: CASSLVPPSRDTQYF

V: TRBV7-9
J: TRBJ2-7
size: NA
CDR3: CASSPTMAGGNFYEQYF

V: TRBV12-5
J: TRBJ1-2
size: NA
CDR3: CASGLTTRTGANYGYTF

V: TRBV5-1
J: TRBJ1-2
size: NA
CDR3: CASSLAGWVGYGYTF

V: TRBV5-4
J: TRBJ2-7
size: NA
CDR3: CASSLVGPEDEQYF

V: TRBV30
J: TRBJ1-5
size: few
CDR3: CAWSAPGQGGYSNQPQHF

V: TRBV7-6
J: TRBJ2-5
size: NA
CDR3: CASSPRAGYTGKETQYF

V: TRBV7-2
J: TRBJ2-7
size: NA
CDR3: CASSSLNYEQYF

V: TRBV7-9
J: TRBJ2-5
size: NA
CDR3: CASSIPRWSGGEETQYF

V: TRBV30
J: TRBJ1-1
size: NA
CDR3: CAWSVQGARTEAFF

V: TRBV5-6
J: TRBJ1-1
size: few
CDR3: CASSRPGQGNTEAFF